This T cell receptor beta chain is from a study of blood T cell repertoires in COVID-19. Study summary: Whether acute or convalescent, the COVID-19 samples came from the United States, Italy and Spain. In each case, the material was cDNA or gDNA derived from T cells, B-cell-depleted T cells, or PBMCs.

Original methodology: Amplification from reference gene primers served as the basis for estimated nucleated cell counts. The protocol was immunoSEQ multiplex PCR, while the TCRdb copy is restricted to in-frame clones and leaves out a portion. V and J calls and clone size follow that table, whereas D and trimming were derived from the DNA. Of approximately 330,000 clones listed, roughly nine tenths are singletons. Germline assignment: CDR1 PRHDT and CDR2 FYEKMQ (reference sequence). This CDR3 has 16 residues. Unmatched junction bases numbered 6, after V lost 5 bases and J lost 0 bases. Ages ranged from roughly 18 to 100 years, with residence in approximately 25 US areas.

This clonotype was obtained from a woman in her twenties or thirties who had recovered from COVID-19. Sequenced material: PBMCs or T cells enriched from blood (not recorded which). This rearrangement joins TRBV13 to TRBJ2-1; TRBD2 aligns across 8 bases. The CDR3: CASSRTLAVSYNEQFF. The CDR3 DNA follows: TGTGCCAGCAGCCGAACACTAGCGGTCTCCTACAATGAGCAGTTCTTC.